What follows are 19 T cell receptor beta chains derived from one specimen sequenced in a study of CD8+ T cells in alopecia areata. Sequencing templates came from extracted RNA that was reverse transcribed into cDNA. Sequencing used immunoSEQ multiplex PCR; TCRdb keeps in-frame clones, though not all of them. The sample lists over 150,000 clones; more than 60% were seen once. The specimen comprised CD4+ T cells sorted from blood, sampled at week 0. Receptor source: a human donor with alopecia areata.

This clone was observed a handful of times. The same CDR3 can be traced to other DNA sequences in this sample. The V gene is TRBV20-1, the J gene TRBJ1-1; 8 nucleotides match TRBD1. Germline V gene data show CDR1 as DFQATT and CDR2 as SNEGSKA (reference sequence). After removal of 6 bases from V and 6 bases from J, the junction contained 3 bases not matched to a gene. The CDR3 runs 11 residues. CDR3 nucleotide sequence: TGCAGTGCGGCAGGGGGCCCTGAAGCTTTCTTT. Its protein product is CSAAGGPEAFF.

The rearrangement uses TRBV4-2 and TRBJ2-1; 9 bases match TRBD2. This CDR3 is built from 15 residues. Germline V gives CDR1 LGHNA, CDR2 YNFKEQ. V shed 1 base and J 4 bases; nucleotides not matched to a gene: 2. The CDR3 region is CASSQGLADYNEQFF. CDR3 bases: TGTGCCAGCAGCCAAGGACTAGCGGATTACAATGAGCAGTTCTTC.

The V call is TRBV10-3, the J call TRBJ2-6; TRBD2 might be the D (5 bases). Per the germline V gene, CDR1 is ENHRY and CDR2 is SYGVKD. This CDR3 region has 17 residues. V lost 7 bases, J lost 0 bases, and 16 bases lay in between. The CDR3 nucleotides read TGTGCCATCAACGAGGGTCCCTTAACCTCTGGGGCCAACGTCCTGACTTTC. Translating it yields CAINEGPLTSGANVLTF.

This chain connects TRBV30 to TRBJ1-2; D is unclear. The CDR3 is 12 amino acids. V shed 4 bases and J shed 4 bases, with 10 bases lying between them. Germline values: CDR1 GTSNPN, CDR2 SVGIG (reference sequence). This chain's CDR3 is CAWKELSYGYTF. In DNA form, the CDR3 reads TGTGCCTGGAAGGAACTGAGCTATGGCTACACCTTC.

In its sample, this clone was seen a few times. V is TRBV5-6 and J is TRBJ2-1, with 8 bases that match TRBD2. Trimming took 4 bases from V and 8 from J; bases not matched to a gene: 11. This CDR3 has 15 amino acids. CDR1 is SGHDT, CDR2 YYEEEE, per germline. In nucleotides, the CDR3 is TGTGCCAGCAGCCGTCGCGGGGGGCCATTACATGAGCAGTTCTTC. This translates into CASSRRGGPLHEQFF.

The CDR3 DNA reads TGTGCCAGCAGCTCTCAAGGGACCGAGGGAGCTTTCTTT. This codes for CASSSQGTEGAFF. The chain recombines TRBV7-3 with TRBJ1-1; the D gene is possibly TRBD1 (5 bases). This CDR3 has 13 residues. Germline V gene lookup returns CDR1 SGHTA and CDR2 FQGTGA. Trimming stripped 4 bases from V and 10 bases from J, with 16 bases between.

The chain is built from TRBV29-1 and TRBJ1-5; D is possibly TRBD1 (5 bases). Germline-derived CDR1 and CDR2 are SQVTM and ANQGSEA. Trimming pared 7 bases from V and 0 bases from J, leaving 13 bases between. This CDR3 comprises 14 residues. For the CDR3, the DNA is TGCAGCGCAGACCGACAGAATAGCAATCAGCCCCAGCATTTT. This gives the protein CSADRQNSNQPQHF.

V gene TRBV30 combines with J gene TRBJ1-2; D may be TRBD1 (6 bases). The length of the CDR3 is 13 residues. Germline V gives CDR1 GTSNPN, CDR2 SVGIG (reference sequence). Trimming pared 2 bases from V and 5 bases from J, leaving 12 bases between. CDR3 residues: CAWSSGGGYGYTF. The CDR3 DNA reads as TGTGCCTGGAGTTCGGGGGGCGGATATGGCTACACCTTC. Using reference TRBV30 and TRBJ1-2 for the parts outside the CDR3, the full variable domain is SQTIHQWPATLVQPVGSPLSLECTVEGTSNPNLYWYRQAAGRGLQLLFYSVGIGQISSEVPQNLSASRPQDRQFILSSKKLLLSDSGFYLCAWSSGGGYGYTFGSGTRLTVV.

The chain carries TRBV6-1 and TRBJ1-2, with 8 bases identical to TRBD1. J gave up 8 bases and V 2 bases, and 4 bases lay outside the gene matches. The CDR3 length is 13 residues. Germline CDR1 MNHNS, CDR2 SASEGT. This chain's CDR3 is CASSEPDRGGYTF. CDR3 in DNA: TGTGCCAGCAGTGAACCCGACAGGGGAGGCTACACCTTC.

Written as DNA, the CDR3 is TGTGCCTGGAGCCCCTCTCTTCTTAACACCGGGGAGCTGTTTTTT. This translates into CAWSPSLLNTGELFF. This chain connects TRBV30 to TRBJ2-2; D is uncertain. The germline V gene encodes CDR1 GTSNPN and CDR2 SVGIG (reference sequence). This CDR3 spans 15 amino acids. V lost 3 bases and J lost 2, with 13 bases in between.

The table lists this clone with a count of one. The chain links TRBV20-1 to TRBJ2-5; D is unclear. With 3 bases removed from V and 3 bases from J, the gap between germline ends came to 5 bases. The CDR3 has 11 amino acids. Germline loops: CDR1 DFQATT, CDR2 SNEGSKA (reference sequence). CDR3 loop: CSASRKETQYF. As DNA, the CDR3 is TGCAGTGCTAGCAGGAAAGAGACCCAGTACTTC.

The V and J genes are TRBV5-1 and TRBJ1-1, with a tentative D call TRBD1 (5 bases). This CDR3 is built from 16 residues. Trimming removed 4 bases at V and 2 bases at J, with 18 bases between. Germline CDR1 is SGHRS and CDR2 is YFSETQ. CDR3 nucleotide sequence: TGCGCCAGCAGCCCGGGGCTAACGACATCCAACACTGAAGCTTTCTTT. Translated, it gives CASSPGLTTSNTEAFF.

V gene TRBV10-1 combines with J gene TRBJ2-3; a weak D match, TRBD2 (6 bases). The CDR3 length is 16 residues. V was trimmed by 2 bases and J by 0 bases, leaving 12 bases between them. Germline V CDR1 and CDR2: WNHNN, SYGVQD (reference sequence). The CDR3 DNA follows: TGCGCCAGCAGTGAGGGGCGGGGACGGAGCACAGATACGCAGTATTTT. Its translation: CASSEGRGRSTDTQYF.

This clone came up a few times. Other DNA sequences from this sample encode an identical CDR3 as well. The chain is built from TRBV2 and TRBJ1-1; D is undetermined. This CDR3 region has 13 residues. CDR1 is SNHLY, CDR2 FYNNEI, per germline. V was shortened by 8 bases and J by 2 bases, with 12 bases between the two germline ends. The CDR3 is CASSGQSNTEAFF. The CDR3 coding sequence is TGTGCCAGCTCCGGTCAGAGCAACACTGAAGCTTTCTTT.

The chain employs TRBV7-2 and TRBJ2-7; D unclear. Per germline, CDR1 SGHTA and CDR2 FQGNSA. V lost 5 bases and J lost 7, with 18 bases in between. The CDR3 has 14 amino acids. CDR3 coding DNA: TGTGCCAGCAGCAGAGCCGGCCGGCCTTGGGAGCAGTACTTC. This sequence encodes CASSRAGRPWEQYF.

This clone turned up a few times. V is TRBV29-1 and J is TRBJ2-7; TRBD2 is a possible D gene (6 bases). The V end lost 4 bases, the J end lost 6 bases, and 13 bases lay between the germline ends. This CDR3 has 12 amino acids. Looked up from germline, CDR1 is SQVTM and CDR2 is ANQGSEA. This chain's CDR3 is CSVAEGPSEQYF. The CDR3 DNA is TGCAGCGTTGCGGAGGGGCCTAGCGAGCAGTACTTC.

This clone was seen a few times. V and J are TRBV4-3 and TRBJ1-2; D is unresolved. CDR1 and CDR2 (germline): LGHNA, YSLEER. The CDR3 consists of 15 residues. V gave up 1 base and J gave up 0 bases, with 9 bases separating them. The CDR3 here is CASSQVPVANYGYTF. In nucleotides, the CDR3 is TGCGCCAGCAGCCAAGTCCCAGTAGCTAACTATGGCTACACCTTC.

This clone was picked up a small number of times. J is TRBJ1-4 and V is TRBV6-6, with no clear D. The CDR3 length is 12 residues. Germline V lookup: CDR1 MNHNY, CDR2 SVGAGI (reference sequence). The V end lost 0 bases, the J end lost 8 bases, and 4 bases lay between the germline ends. The CDR3 DNA is TGTGCCAGCAGTTACTCAGGGGAAAAACTGTTTTTT. Amino acids: CASSYSGEKLFF.

The rearrangement joins TRBV30 to TRBJ1-2, with unresolved D. CDR1 and CDR2 (germline): GTSNPN, SVGIG (reference sequence). This CDR3 is 13 amino acids long. Trimming took 6 bases from V and 4 from J, leaving 15 bases between them. CDR3 sequence: CACPTRAAYGYTF. The DNA of the CDR3 is TGTGCCTGCCCCACACGGGCGGCCTATGGCTACACCTTC. The complete variable domain, with remaining parts taken from reference TRBV30 and TRBJ1-2, reads SQTIHQWPATLVQPVGSPLSLECTVEGTSNPNLYWYRQAAGRGLQLLFYSVGIGQISSEVPQNLSASRPQDRQFILSSKKLLLSDSGFYLCACPTRAAYGYTFGSGTRLTVV.